This T cell receptor (beta chain) was recorded in a study of blood T cells in healthy people across ages. Study observations and caveats: Donor CMV status, an unknown factor, possibly confounded changes in expanded clonotypes.

Donation came from healthy Caucasian individuals in Russia who were aged roughly 6 to 95. Then a second PCR, running roughly 7 to 11 cycles, was carried out with a sample-barcoded 5' primer and a J-beta primer mix. TCRdb used MiXCR to reprocess the 5' RACE reads, holding one entry per CDR3 protein. The sample contains 2 million or so distinct CDR3 sequences, around 50% of which appear only once. About this clonotype: Its antigen is not identified.

Source material: blood. The sequence came from a woman aged 40-49 years in good health.

CDR3 coding DNA: TGCAGTGCTAGAGATCCGCCCCGGGGGGGCCGGTATACGCAGTATTTT. This encodes CSARDPPRGGRYTQYF. The rearrangement uses TRBV20-1 and TRBJ2-3; 8 bases align to TRBD2. J lost 7 bases, V lost 0 bases, and 12 bases had no gene match. The CDR3 is made up of 16 amino acids. The germline CDR1 and CDR2 sequences are DFQATT and SNEGSKA (reference sequence).